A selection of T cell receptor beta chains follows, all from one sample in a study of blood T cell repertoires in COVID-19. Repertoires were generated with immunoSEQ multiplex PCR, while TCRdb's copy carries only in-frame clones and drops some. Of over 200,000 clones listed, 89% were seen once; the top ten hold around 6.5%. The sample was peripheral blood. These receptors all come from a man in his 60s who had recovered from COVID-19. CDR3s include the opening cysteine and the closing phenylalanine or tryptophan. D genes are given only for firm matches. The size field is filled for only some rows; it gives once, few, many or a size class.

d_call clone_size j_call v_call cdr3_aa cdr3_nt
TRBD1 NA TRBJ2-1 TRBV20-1 CSSGTGGPEFF TGCAGTTCCGGGACAGGGGGCCCGGAGTTCTTC
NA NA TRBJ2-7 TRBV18 CASSRGAVTYEQYF TGTGCCAGCTCACGCGGGGCGGTTACCTACGAGCAGTACTTC
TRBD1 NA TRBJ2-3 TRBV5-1 CASSFLTGGSTDTQYF TGCGCCAGCAGCTTTTTAACAGGGGGTAGCACAGATACGCAGTATTTT
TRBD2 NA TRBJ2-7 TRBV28 CASSSHGLAAYEQYF TGTGCCAGCAGTTCACACGGACTAGCGGCCTACGAGCAGTACTTC
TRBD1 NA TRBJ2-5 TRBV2 CASTWDRFQETQYF TGTGCCAGCACCTGGGACAGATTCCAAGAGACCCAGTACTTC
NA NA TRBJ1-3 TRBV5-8 CASSLWEAGNTIYF TGTGCCAGCAGCTTGTGGGAGGCTGGAAACACCATATATTTT
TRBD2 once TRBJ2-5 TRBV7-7 CASSVYSSGQETQYF TGTGCCAGCAGCGTCTATTCTAGCGGCCAAGAGACCCAGTACTTC
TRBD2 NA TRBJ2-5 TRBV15 CATSRRLAGSVETQYF TGTGCCACCAGCCGCCGACTAGCGGGTAGCGTAGAGACCCAGTACTTC
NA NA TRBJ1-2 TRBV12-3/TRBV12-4 CASSLQNYGYTF TGTGCCAGCAGTTTACAGAACTATGGCTACACCTTC
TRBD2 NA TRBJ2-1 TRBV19 CASTPGRADNEQFF TGTGCCAGTACCCCAGGGAGGGCAGACAATGAGCAGTTCTTC
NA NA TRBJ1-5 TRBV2 CASSLPGIGNQPQHF TGTGCCAGCAGTCTTCCAGGGATTGGCAATCAGCCCCAGCATTTT
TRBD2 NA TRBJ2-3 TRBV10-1 CASSRVSGSSGGTDTQYF TGCGCCAGCAGCCGAGTGAGCGGTTCTAGCGGCGGCACAGATACGCAGTATTTT
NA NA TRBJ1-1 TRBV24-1 CATSDSPGPRGMPEAFF TGTGCCACCAGTGATTCCCCGGGACCCCGGGGGATGCCTGAAGCTTTCTTT
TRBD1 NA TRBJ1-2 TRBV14 CASSQVGTGRIAGYTF TGTGCCAGCAGCCAAGTGGGGACAGGGAGAATTGCTGGCTACACCTTC
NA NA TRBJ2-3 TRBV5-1 CASSLFEGGTDTQYF TGCGCCAGCAGCTTGTTCGAGGGAGGCACAGATACGCAGTATTTT
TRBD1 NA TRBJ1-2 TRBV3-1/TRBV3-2 CASSPNRQGHGYTF TGTGCCAGCAGCCCCAACCGACAGGGGCATGGCTACACCTTC
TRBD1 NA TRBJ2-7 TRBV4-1 CASSQGGTGKWEQYF TGCGCCAGCAGCCAAGGAGGGACAGGTAAATGGGAGCAGTACTTC
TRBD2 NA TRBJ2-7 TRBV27 CASSLGQGLAGLYEQYF TGTGCCAGCAGTTTGGGACAGGGACTAGCGGGCCTCTACGAGCAGTACTTC
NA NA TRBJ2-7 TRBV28 CASSLRTPYEQYF TGTGCCAGCAGTTTAAGGACACCATACGAGCAGTACTTC
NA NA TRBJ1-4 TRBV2 CASMRNEKLFF TGTGCCAGCATGAGAAATGAAAAACTGTTTTTT
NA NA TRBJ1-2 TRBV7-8 CASSFPGTDGYTF TGTGCCAGCAGCTTTCCCGGTACCGATGGCTACACCTTC
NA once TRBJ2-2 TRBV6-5 CASVQENTGELFF TGTGCCAGCGTTCAGGAGAACACCGGGGAGCTGTTTTTT
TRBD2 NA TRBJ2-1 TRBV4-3 CASSQDWAGGRYNEQFF TGCGCCAGCAGCCAAGATTGGGCGGGAGGACGATACAATGAGCAGTTCTTC
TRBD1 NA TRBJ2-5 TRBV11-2 CASSSHRTGETQYF TGTGCCAGCAGCTCTCACCGGACAGGAGAGACCCAGTACTTC
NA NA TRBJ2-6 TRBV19 CASSPTPGSSGANVLTF TGTGCCAGTAGTCCCACGCCGGGGAGCTCTGGGGCCAACGTCCTGACTTTC
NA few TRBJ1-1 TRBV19 CASKGQGNTEAFF TGTGCCAGTAAGGGTCAGGGGAACACTGAAGCTTTCTTT
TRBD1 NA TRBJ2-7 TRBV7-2 CASSSGTGGVYEQYF TGTGCCAGCAGCTCGGGGACAGGGGGCGTCTACGAGCAGTACTTC
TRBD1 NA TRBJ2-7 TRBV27 CASSFHGTGDPYYEQYF TGTGCCAGCAGTTTTCACGGGACAGGGGATCCGTACTACGAGCAGTACTTC
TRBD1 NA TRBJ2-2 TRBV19 CASSIEGRGQTGELFF TGTGCCAGTAGTATAGAGGGCAGGGGGCAGACCGGGGAGCTGTTTTTT
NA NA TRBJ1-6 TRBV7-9 CASSLDRSGTPLHF TGTGCCAGCAGCTTAGATCGATCGGGGACACCCCTCCACTTT
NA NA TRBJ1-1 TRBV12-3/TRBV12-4 CASSALWGDAFF TGTGCCAGCAGCGCCCTCTGGGGCGACGCTTTCTTT
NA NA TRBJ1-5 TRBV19 CASSTVQKPSNQPQHF TGTGCCAGTAGTACCGTACAGAAACCTAGCAATCAGCCCCAGCATTTT
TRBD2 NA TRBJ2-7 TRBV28 CASSPPSGSSYEQYF TGTGCCAGCAGTCCTCCTAGCGGAAGCTCCTACGAGCAGTACTTC
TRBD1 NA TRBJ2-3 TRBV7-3 CASSSGGDRPQLTDTQYF TGTGCCAGCAGCTCGGGTGGGGACAGGCCACAACTCACAGATACGCAGTATTTT
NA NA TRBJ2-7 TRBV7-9 CASSLGTPPYEQYF TGTGCCAGCAGCCTCGGTACTCCCCCCTACGAGCAGTACTTC
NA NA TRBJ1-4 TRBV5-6 CASSLARAGEKEKLFF TGTGCCAGCAGCTTGGCTAGGGCAGGGGAGAAAGAAAAACTGTTTTTT
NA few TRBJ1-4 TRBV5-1 CASSEHSNEKLFF TGCGCCAGCAGCGAGCATTCCAATGAAAAACTGTTTTTT
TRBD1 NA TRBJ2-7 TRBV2 CASSGRDRGYEQYF TGTGCCAGCAGTGGCCGGGACAGGGGGTACGAGCAGTACTTC
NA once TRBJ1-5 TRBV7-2 CASSPQTGSNQPQHF TGTGCCAGCAGCCCTCAGACAGGAAGCAATCAGCCCCAGCATTTT
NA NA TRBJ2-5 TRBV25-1 CASSESRGGRQETQYF TGTGCCAGCAGTGAATCGAGGGGGGGACGGCAAGAGACCCAGTACTTC
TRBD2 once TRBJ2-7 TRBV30 CAWSRSGRNYEQYF TGTGCCTGGAGTCGTAGCGGGAGAAACTACGAGCAGTACTTC
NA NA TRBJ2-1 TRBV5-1 CASSLAPPGGRLYNEQFF TGCGCAAGCAGCTTGGCGCCCCCCGGGGGGCGGCTATACAATGAGCAGTTCTTC
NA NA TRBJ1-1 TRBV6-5 CASSTLRTVKGAFF TGTGCCAGCAGCACCCTTCGGACAGTGAAGGGAGCTTTCTTT
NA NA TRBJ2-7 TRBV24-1 CATSDPRQGEWNKYF TGTGCCACCAGTGATCCCCGGCAAGGAGAATGGAATAAGTACTTC
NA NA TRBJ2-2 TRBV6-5 CASSYSDRRTGELFF TGTGCCAGCAGTTACTCGGATAGGCGGACCGGGGAGCTGTTTTTT
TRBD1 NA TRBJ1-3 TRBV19 CASSIGQAARSGNTIYF TGTGCCAGTAGTATTGGACAGGCTGCAAGGTCTGGAAACACCATATATTTT
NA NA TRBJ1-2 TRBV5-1 CASSRSGSDGNYGYTF TGCGCCAGCAGCCGATCAGGGTCGGACGGTAACTATGGCTACACCTTC
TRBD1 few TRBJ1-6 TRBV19 CASSATGSGNSPLHF TGTGCCAGTAGTGCGACAGGGAGCGGTAATTCACCCCTCCACTTT
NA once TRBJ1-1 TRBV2 CASDYRRSTEAFF TGTGCCAGCGATTATAGGAGGAGCACTGAAGCTTTCTTT
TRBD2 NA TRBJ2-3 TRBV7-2 CASSPSGLAGGLNTQYF TGTGCCAGCAGCCCTTCGGGACTAGCGGGAGGGTTAAATACGCAGTATTTT
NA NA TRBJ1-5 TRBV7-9 CASSPGGPGQTVSNQPQHF TGTGCCAGCAGCCCCGGTGGACCCGGACAGACCGTTAGCAATCAGCCCCAGCATTTT
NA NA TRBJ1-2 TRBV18 CASSPSDSRGYTF TGTGCCAGCTCACCGTCGGACAGTCGGGGCTACACCTTC
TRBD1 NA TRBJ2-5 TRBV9 CASSARGQQETQYF TGTGCCAGCAGCGCCCGGGGACAGCAAGAGACCCAGTACTTC
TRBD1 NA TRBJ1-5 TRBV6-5 CASSRDSEKPQHF TGTGCCAGCAGTAGGGACAGCGAAAAGCCCCAGCATTTT
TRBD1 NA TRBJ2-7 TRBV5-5 CASSLQGVLYEQYF TGTGCCAGCAGCTTACAGGGGGTGCTCTACGAGCAGTACTTC